This TCR beta chain was captured in a study of identical twins. Template switching, a step in the protocol, added a universal primer site, and cDNA carried unique molecular identifiers. TCRdb called the 5' RACE reads again in MiXCR, with one record for every CDR3 protein. The data contain under 300,000 distinct CDR3 sequences, roughly 13% of them seen just once; the ten biggest clones take up roughly 4.2%. This clonotype was seen many times. The antigen remains unidentified. General observations from the study: Findings came from cross-sectional statistics, without long-term follow-up of donors. Whereas memory repertoires showed no such difference, abundant cord blood beta clonotypes carried fewer insertions. Models predicted less out-of-frame TCR alpha sharing in monozygotic twins than was found.

Germline CDR1 is MNHNS and CDR2 is SASEGT. Trimming took 7 bases from V and 3 from J; bases not matched to a gene: 7. The CDR3 covers 14 residues. The data were also submitted as part of a second study, on yellow fever vaccine responses in identical twins.

The sequenced material came from memory (CD45RO+) T cells sorted from blood. The gene calls are TRBV6-1 and TRBJ1-1, with 8 bases fitting TRBD1. The sequence was obtained from a woman aged 18-35 years in good health. This CDR3 reads CASNDRGADTEAFF. For the CDR3, the DNA is TGTGCCAGCAATGACAGGGGCGCGGACACTGAAGCTTTCTTT.